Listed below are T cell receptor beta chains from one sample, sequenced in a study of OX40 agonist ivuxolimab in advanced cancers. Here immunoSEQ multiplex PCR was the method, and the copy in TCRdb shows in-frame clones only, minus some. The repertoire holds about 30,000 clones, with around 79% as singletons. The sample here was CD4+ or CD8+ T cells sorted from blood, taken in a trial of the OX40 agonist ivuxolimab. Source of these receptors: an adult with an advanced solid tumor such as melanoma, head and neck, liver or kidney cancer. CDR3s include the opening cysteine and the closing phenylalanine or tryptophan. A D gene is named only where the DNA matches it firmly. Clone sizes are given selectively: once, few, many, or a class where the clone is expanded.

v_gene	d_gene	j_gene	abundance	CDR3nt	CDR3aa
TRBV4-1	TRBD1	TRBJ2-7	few	TGCGCCAGCAGCCAAGGGACAGGGGGCGAGTACGAGCAGTACTTC	CASSQGTGGEYEQYF
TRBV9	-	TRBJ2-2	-	TGTGCCAGCAGCGCTCGACTTACCGGGGAGCTGTTTTTT	CASSARLTGELFF
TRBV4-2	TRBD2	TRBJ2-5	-	TGTGCCAGCAGCGCTAGACTAGCGGCCCAAGAGACCCAGTACTTC	CASSARLAAQETQYF
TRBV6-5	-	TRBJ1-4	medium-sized	TGTGCCAGCAGCCTCGGTCAGGCTTGGGGTAAACTGTTTTTT	CASSLGQAWGKLFF
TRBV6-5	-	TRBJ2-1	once	TGTGCCAGCAGTTTGATGGACAGCTACAATGAGCAGTTCTTC	CASSLMDSYNEQFF
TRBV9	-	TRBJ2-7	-	TGTGCCAGCAGCGTAGAAAGCTCCTACGAGCAGTACTTC	CASSVESSYEQYF
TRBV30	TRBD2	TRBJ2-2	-	TGTGCCTGGAGCACCTATAGCGGGAGTTTCGCCGGGGAGCTGTTTTTT	CAWSTYSGSFAGELFF
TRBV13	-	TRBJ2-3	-	TGTACCAGCAGCTGGAGAATAAGCACAGATACGCAGTATTTT	CTSSWRISTDTQYF
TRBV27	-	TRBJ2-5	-	TGTGCCAGCAGTTTATCACAACCCCATGGACAGTGGCGGGGTAACCAAGAGACCCAGTACTTC	CASSLSQPHGQWRGNQETQYF
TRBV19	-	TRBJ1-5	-	TGTGCCAGTAGAGGGGCACACCGCAATCAGCCCCAGCATTTT	CASRGAHRNQPQHF
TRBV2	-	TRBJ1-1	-	TGTGCCAGCAGGGGAGGACAGTACACTGAAGCTTTCTTT	CASRGGQYTEAFF
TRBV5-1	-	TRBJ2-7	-	TGCGCCAGCCGTGTCACGTCAGGACCCACCTACGAGCAGTACTTC	CASRVTSGPTYEQYF
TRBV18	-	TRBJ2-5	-	TGTGCCAGCTCACTATCGGGACACTTGATCCAAGAGACCCAGTACTTC	CASSLSGHLIQETQYF
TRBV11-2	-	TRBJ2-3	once	TGTGCCAGCAGCTTAGTGGAAAGCACAGATACGCAGTATTTT	CASSLVESTDTQYF
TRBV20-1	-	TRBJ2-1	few	TGCAGTGCTAGAGTGGGCAATGAGCAGTTCTTC	CSARVGNEQFF
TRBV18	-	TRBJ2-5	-	TGTGCCAGCTCACCGGGACCTCCCCAAGAGACCCAGTACTTC	CASSPGPPQETQYF
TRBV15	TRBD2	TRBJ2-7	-	TGTGCCACCAGCAGAGGACTAGCGGGGAGCTCCTACGAGCAGTACTTC	CATSRGLAGSSYEQYF
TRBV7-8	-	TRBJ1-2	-	TGTGCCAGCAGCGTTACCACCCGAAAGACCTATGGCTACACCTTC	CASSVTTRKTYGYTF
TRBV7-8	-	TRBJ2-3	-	TGTGCCAGCAGCTTATCGGGCGGACTCTCTAGCACAGATACGCAGTATTTT	CASSLSGGLSSTDTQYF
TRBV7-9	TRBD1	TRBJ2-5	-	TGTGCCAGCAGCTTAGATTGGGACAGGGCCCAAGAGACCCAGTACTTC	CASSLDWDRAQETQYF
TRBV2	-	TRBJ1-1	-	TGTGCCAGCAGTGACGGGGCTTGGATGAACACTGAAGCTTTCTTT	CASSDGAWMNTEAFF
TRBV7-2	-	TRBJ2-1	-	TGTGCCAGCAGCTTACGGGGAGGGGGGAATGAGCAGTTCTTC	CASSLRGGGNEQFF
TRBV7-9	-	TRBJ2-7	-	TGTGCCAGCAGCAGGACAGAAGCAATCTACGAGCAGTACTTC	CASSRTEAIYEQYF
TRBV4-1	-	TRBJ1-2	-	TGCGCCAGCAGCCAAGATATCCAGGCAAGATATCTTAACTATGGCTACACCTTC	CASSQDIQARYLNYGYTF
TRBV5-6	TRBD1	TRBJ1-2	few	TGTGCCAGCAGCTTCGCAGGGGGCCTTGGCTACACCTTC	CASSFAGGLGYTF
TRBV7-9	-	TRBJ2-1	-	TGTGCCAGCAGCCCCGACCCGAATGAGCAGTTCTTC	CASSPDPNEQFF
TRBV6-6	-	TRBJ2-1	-	TGTGCCAGCAGTTACAGTTACAATGAGCAGTTCTTC	CASSYSYNEQFF
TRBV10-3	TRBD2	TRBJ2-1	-	TGTGCCATCAGTGGATTTAGCGGGGAGAATTACAATGAGCAGTTCTTC	CAISGFSGENYNEQFF
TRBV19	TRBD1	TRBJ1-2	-	TGTGCCAGTAGTCAGGGGGCAGCCCACTATGGCTACACCTTC	CASSQGAAHYGYTF
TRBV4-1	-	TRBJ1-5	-	TGCGCCAGCAGCCAAGTGGCAGGGAGCAATCAGCCCCAGCATTTT	CASSQVAGSNQPQHF
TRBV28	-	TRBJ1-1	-	TGTGCCAGCAGTTTATTTGGGGAAGCTTTCTTT	CASSLFGEAFF
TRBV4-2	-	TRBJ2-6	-	TGTGCCAGCAGCCAAGATAGGGTAGTTGGGGCCAACGTCCTGACTTTC	CASSQDRVVGANVLTF
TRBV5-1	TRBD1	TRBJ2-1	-	TGCGCCAGCAGCTGGGGGACAGGGAGCAATGAGCAGTTCTTC	CASSWGTGSNEQFF